This T cell receptor beta chain emerged from a study of blood T cells in healthy people across ages. CDR3 length: 17 amino acids. Germline V gene sequence: CDR1 LGHDT, CDR2 YNNKEL (reference sequence). PCR was performed a second time for roughly 6 to 12 cycles using a sample-barcoded 5' primer and a J-beta primer mix. Tagging of each cDNA molecule was performed by a template-switch adaptor with 12 random nucleotides. Using its own MiXCR run on the 5' RACE reads, TCRdb lists one record per CDR3 protein. Here the sample spans 590,000 or so distinct CDR3 sequences, about 30% being singletons. The chain uses TRBV3-1 and TRBJ2-4; 9 nucleotides match TRBD2. Near its end, the DNA agrees better with TRBJ2-5, so the J call may be wrong. This clonotype originated in an elderly woman in good health. The sample consisted of blood. DNA for the CDR3: TGTGCCAGCAGCCAAGGTCGTCTAGCGGGACCGCGGGAGACCCAGTACTTC. As protein: CASSQGRLAGPRETQYF.